The 20 T cell receptor beta chains presented below share a single source sample, sequenced in a study of blood T cells in healthy people across ages. For the second PCR, which ran for about 7 to 11 cycles, a sample-barcoded 5' primer and a J-beta primer mix were used. TCRdb recomputed calls from the 5' RACE reads with MiXCR, one row per CDR3 protein. This repertoire shows almost 1 million distinct CDR3 sequences, around 54% found once; its top ten account for around a fifth. The specimen was blood. These receptors came from a woman aged 55-69 years in good health.

This chain links TRBV27 with TRBJ2-7, with 8 nucleotides matching TRBD1. V lost 4 bases to trimming and J lost 4 bases; unmatched junction nucleotides: 6. The CDR3 runs to 14 residues. Germline CDR1 MNHEY, CDR2 SMNVEV (reference sequence). The CDR3 sequence is CASSYQTGVYEQYF. CDR3 coding DNA: TGTGCCAGCAGTTACCAGACAGGGGTTTACGAGCAGTACTTC.

This clonotype was seen at least ten times. This chain uses TRBV6-1 with TRBJ2-3; 7 positions match TRBD1. Trimming cost V 7 bases and J 1 base; bases outside gene matches: 8. CDR3 size: 15 residues. CDR1 and CDR2 (germline): MNHNS, SASEGT. CDR3 coding DNA: TGTGCCAGCACCATTGACAGGGTTGGCACAGATACGCAGTATTTT. Its translation: CASTIDRVGTDTQYF.

This sequence joins TRBV7-2 and TRBJ2-5; D gene ambiguous. This CDR3 region has 14 residues. Trimming removed 1 base at V and 5 bases at J, with 11 bases between. Germline V lookup: CDR1 SGHTA, CDR2 FQGNSA. CDR3 nucleotides: TGTGCCAGCAGCTTAGGGTTGGTAGCCGAGACCCAGTACTTC. Translation gives CASSLGLVAETQYF. Combining the CDR3 with reference TRBV7-2 and TRBJ2-5 gives the whole variable domain GAGVSQSPSNKVTEKGKDVELRCDPISGHTALYWYRQSLGQGLEFLIYFQGNSAPDKSGLPSDRFSAERTGGSVSTLTIQRTQQEDSAVYLCASSLGLVAETQYFGPGTRLLVL.

This clonotype showed up just a few times. The chain carries TRBV4-2 and TRBJ1-5, with TRBD1 identical over 7 bases. Germline CDR1 LGHNA, CDR2 YNFKEQ. This CDR3 region has 15 residues. With V trimmed by 0 bases and J by 4 bases, 3 bases remained unmatched. CDR3 nucleotide sequence: TGTGCCAGCAGCCAAGATGGGGGACAGAATCAGCCCCAGCATTTT. Its translation: CASSQDGGQNQPQHF.

This clonotype was seen more than once but under ten times. The chain recombines TRBV28 with TRBJ2-3; D gene uncertain. Trimming shortened V by 5 bases and J by 3 bases, and 9 bases separated the two germline ends. Per germline, CDR1 MDHEN and CDR2 SYDVKM. This CDR3 has 13 amino acids. This chain's CDR3 is CASSLPRTDTQYF. For the CDR3, the DNA is TGTGCCAGCAGTCTCCCCCGGACAGATACGCAGTATTTT.

V gene TRBV15 combines with J gene TRBJ1-4; weak D call: TRBD1 (6 bases). The CDR3 runs 16 residues. The germline CDR1 and CDR2 sequences are LNHNV and YYDKDF (reference sequence). Trimming removed 0 bases at V and 4 bases at J, with 12 bases between. The CDR3 is CATSRDLGGVNEKLFF. Here the CDR3 DNA reads TGTGCCACCAGCAGAGATTTAGGGGGGGTTAATGAAAAACTGTTTTTT.

Turning to this clonotype: This sequence may be a read error, since a much larger clone differs from it by one base. The chain carries TRBV12-3 or TRBV12-4 and TRBJ2-4; D perhaps matches TRBD1 (7 bases). The J call may be mistaken, given a closer DNA end match to TRBJ2-7. The CDR3 length is 15 residues. The CDR3 sequence: CASRILNRQGGEQYF. The CDR3 DNA is TGTGCCAGCAGAATCCTCAATAGACAGGGAGGCGAGCAGTACTTC.

This clonotype was detected a few times. The chain uses TRBV7-2 and TRBJ2-1; no clear D gene. This CDR3 comprises 15 residues. The V gene lost 3 bases and the J gene lost 3 bases, with 12 bases spanning the gap. CDR1 and CDR2 from the germline V gene are SGHTA and FQGNSA. CDR3 sequence: CASSLGRGYYNEQFF. The CDR3 bases are TGTGCCAGCAGCTTGGGCCGAGGCTACTACAATGAGCAGTTCTTC.

This clonotype appeared a few times. Written as DNA, the CDR3 is TGTGCCACCAGCAGAGATCTCGACAGGGGTGGCTACACCTTC. Its translation is CATSRDLDRGGYTF. The J gene is TRBJ1-2, the V gene TRBV15, with 8 positions matching TRBD1. The germline V gene has CDR1 LNHNV and CDR2 YYDKDF (reference sequence). With V trimmed by 0 bases and J by 7 bases, 4 bases remained unmatched. The CDR3 runs 14 residues.

This clonotype was found a few times. V is TRBV4-1 and J is TRBJ2-7; D perhaps matches TRBD1 (6 bases). The germline V and J ends were trimmed by 0 bases and 0 bases, with 9 bases remaining between them. This CDR3 has 15 amino acids. The germline V gene encodes CDR1 MGHRA and CDR2 YSYEKL. CDR3 sequence reads: CASSQEAGDSYEQYF. CDR3 sequence (DNA): TGCGCCAGCAGCCAAGAGGCAGGGGACTCCTACGAGCAGTACTTC.

The V call is TRBV20-1, the J call TRBJ2-1; 10 positions agree with TRBD2. Germline-derived CDR1 and CDR2 are DFQATT and SNEGSKA (reference sequence). CDR3 length equals 15 residues. The V gene end was trimmed by 2 bases and the J gene end by 6 bases; junction bases not matched to a gene: 7. This chain's CDR3 is CSARTAGGLSNEQFF. In DNA form, the CDR3 reads TGCAGTGCTAGAACAGCGGGAGGGTTAAGCAATGAGCAGTTCTTC.

The gene calls are TRBV4-1 and TRBJ1-2, with 10 positions matching TRBD1. This CDR3 contains 15 residues. CDR1 and CDR2 (germline): MGHRA, YSYEKL. Trimming at V came to 1 base and at J to 5 bases, leaving 4 bases not matched to a gene. The CDR3 protein is CASSQGGQGRYGYTF. CDR3 sequence (DNA): TGCGCCAGCAGCCAAGGGGGACAGGGGCGGTATGGCTACACCTTC.

V and J are TRBV5-1 and TRBJ2-1, with TRBD2 matching over 13 bases. The ends lost 3 bases at V and 6 bases at J; junction bases unmatched: 9. CDR1 is SGHRS and CDR2 is YFSETQ in the germline V gene. The CDR3 is made up of 17 amino acids. Here the CDR3 DNA reads TGCGCCAGCAGCTCCGGACTAGCGGGAGTATCCCCCAATGAGCAGTTCTTC. It translates to CASSSGLAGVSPNEQFF.

This clonotype was seen a few times. The chain is built from TRBV6-5 and TRBJ2-7; D is possibly TRBD1 (6 bases). V lost 2 bases, J lost 6 bases, and 14 bases lay in between. Germline CDR1 is MNHEY and CDR2 is SVGAGI. The CDR3 length is 14 residues. As DNA, the CDR3 is TGTGCCAGCAGTTACACGGACAGATGGGGCGAGCAGTACTTC. It translates to CASSYTDRWGEQYF.

The V call is TRBV18, the J call TRBJ2-1; possibly TRBD1 for D (6 bases). This CDR3 has 21 residues. V shed 1 base and J shed 2 bases, with 27 bases lying between them. Germline V gives CDR1 KGHSH, CDR2 LQKENI. The CDR3 region is CASSPHSLIDRPPNAYNEQFF. DNA for the CDR3: TGTGCCAGCTCACCACATAGCTTGATAGACAGGCCCCCTAACGCCTACAATGAGCAGTTCTTC.

This clonotype was recorded a few times. This chain joins TRBV18 and TRBJ2-3; TRBD2 matches at 8 bases. After removal of 2 bases from V and 1 base from J, the junction contained 8 bases not matched to a gene. The CDR3 runs 17 residues. From germline, CDR1 is KGHSH and CDR2 LQKENI. The CDR3 region is CASSPGLSGVGTDTQYF. The CDR3 coding sequence is TGTGCCAGCTCACCAGGACTTAGCGGGGTGGGCACAGATACGCAGTATTTT.

A few counts support this clonotype. The genes are TRBV10-3 and TRBJ1-1; D unresolved. CDR3 length equals 15 residues. Deletions cut 0 bases from V and 7 bases from J, with 15 bases between. In germline, CDR1 is ENHRY, CDR2 SYGVKD. The CDR3 region is CAISESGRSVSEAFF. The CDR3 bases are TGTGCCATCAGTGAGTCCGGGAGGTCCGTGAGTGAAGCTTTCTTT.

The chain carries TRBV29-1 and TRBJ1-1; possible D gene TRBD1, 5 bases. The CDR3 runs to 15 residues. Per germline, CDR1 SQVTM and CDR2 ANQGSEA. Between the trimmed V and J ends, which lost 6 bases and 6 bases, there was a span of 23 bases. The CDR3 sequence: CSVGGVQGVGPEAFF. The CDR3 nucleotides are TGCAGCGTGGGGGGGGTACAAGGGGTAGGCCCTGAAGCTTTCTTT.

The chain is built from TRBV27 and TRBJ1-4; the D is unclear. CDR1 and CDR2 from the germline V gene are MNHEY and SMNVEV (reference sequence). This CDR3 has 16 residues. Trimming took off 2 bases at V and 2 bases at J, with 12 bases between the two ends. The CDR3 reads CASSLTAIRTNEKLFF. CDR3 nucleotide sequence: TGTGCCAGCAGTTTAACCGCTATCCGGACTAATGAAAAACTGTTTTTT.

This clonotype was seen more than once but under ten times. A much larger clone differs by one base, so this may be a read error. V and J are TRBV7-2 and TRBJ2-7; D is possibly TRBD1 or TRBD2 (5 bases each). With 1 base removed from V and 3 bases from J, the gap between germline ends came to 13 bases. The CDR3 has 15 amino acids. In germline, CDR1 is SGHTA, CDR2 FQGNSA. The CDR3 protein is CASSLGRGTDYEQYF. The DNA for the CDR3 is TGTGCCAGCAGCTTAGGACGAGGGACCGACTACGAGCAGTACTTC.